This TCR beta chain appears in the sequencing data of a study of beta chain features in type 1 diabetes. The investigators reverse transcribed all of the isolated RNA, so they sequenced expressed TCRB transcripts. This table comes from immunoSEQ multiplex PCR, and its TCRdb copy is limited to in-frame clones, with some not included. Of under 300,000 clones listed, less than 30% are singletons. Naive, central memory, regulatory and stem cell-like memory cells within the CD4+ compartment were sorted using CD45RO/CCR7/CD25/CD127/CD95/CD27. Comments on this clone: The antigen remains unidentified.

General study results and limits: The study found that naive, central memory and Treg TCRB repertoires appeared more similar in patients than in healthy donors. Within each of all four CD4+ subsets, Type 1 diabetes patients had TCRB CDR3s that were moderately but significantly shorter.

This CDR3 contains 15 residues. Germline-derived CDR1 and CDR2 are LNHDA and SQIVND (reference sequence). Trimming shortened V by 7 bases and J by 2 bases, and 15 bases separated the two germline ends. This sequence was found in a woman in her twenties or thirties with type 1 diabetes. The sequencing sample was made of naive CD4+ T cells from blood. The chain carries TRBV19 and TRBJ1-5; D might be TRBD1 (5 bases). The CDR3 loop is CASTYPGGGNQPQHF. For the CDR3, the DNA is TGTGCCAGTACCTATCCCGGGGGGGGCAATCAGCCCCAGCATTTT.